This TCR beta chain derives from a study of blood T cells in healthy people across ages. This clonotype has a handful of counts. The CDR3 consists of 14 residues. Germline V lookup: CDR1 SGHTA, CDR2 FQGNSA. V was cut by 0 bases and J by 4 bases, with 8 bases left in between. Together with a sample-barcoded 5' primer, a J-beta primer mix was included in a second PCR lasting about 7 to 11 cycles. TCRdb called the 5' RACE reads again in MiXCR, with one record for every CDR3 protein. The repertoire holds hundreds of thousands of distinct CDR3 sequences, with about 37% as singletons. This clonotype was obtained from a man younger than 30 in good health. The chain uses TRBV7-2 and TRBJ2-3; D may match TRBD1 or TRBD2 (5 bases each). Sequencing was done on a sample of blood. CDR3 loop: CASSLARDADTQYF. The CDR3 DNA is TGTGCCAGCAGCTTAGCCAGGGACGCAGATACGCAGTATTTT. Drawing the rest from reference TRBV7-2 and TRBJ2-3, the complete variable domain is GAGVSQSPSNKVTEKGKDVELRCDPISGHTALYWYRQSLGQGLEFLIYFQGNSAPDKSGLPSDRFSAERTGGSVSTLTIQRTQQEDSAVYLCASSLARDADTQYFGPGTRLTVL.